The sequence of this TCR beta chain was determined in a study of T cells in Graves' hyperthyroidism and ophthalmopathy. It was RNA transcripts that yielded the amplified TCR beta CDR3 regions. The TCR CDR3 first-round RT-PCR relied on the HTBI primer set. TCRdb re-called the multiplex PCR reads through MiXCR, storing one row per CDR3 protein. The table records under 500,000 distinct CDR3 sequences, over 11% of them present only once. Every diagnosis used clinical symptoms, serum thyroxine and TRAb, thyroid ultrasound and orbital computed tomography. Notes on the study in general: Most thyroid-expanded clonotypes above 0.001 were also found in blood. Ophthalmopathy could be told apart from stable hyperthyroidism with a 13 V-J model.

This clonotype appeared many times. Its matching antigen is unknown. Germline CDR1 and CDR2: MNHEY and SVGEGT. The CDR3 covers 14 residues. With 6 bases clipped from V and 4 bases from J, the junction kept 7 bases outside the gene matches. Sequenced: blood. The V and J genes are TRBV6-2 or TRBV6-3 and TRBJ1-2; 8 bases map to TRBD1. The TCR originated in a man aged 45-65 years with Graves' ophthalmopathy. CDR3 bases: TGTGCCAGCAGCCCACAGGGGGTTTCCTATGGCTACACCTTC. It codes for CASSPQGVSYGYTF.